This TCR beta chain was sequenced for a study of PD-1 blockade in classical Hodgkin lymphoma. The study, taken as a whole, reports: Possible causes of repertoire differences, disease activity or prior therapy, remain undefined. Unlike CD8+ TCR diversity, which did not rise significantly by C4D1, CD4+ TCR diversity did. Relative to healthy donors, newly diagnosed patients reportedly had lower baseline TCR diversity, which was reported as lower still in relapsed/refractory patients.

Clones were sequenced by immunoSEQ multiplex PCR, and TCRdb holds only the in-frame ones, with some missing. Here the sample spans just under 100,000 clones, roughly 84% being singletons. The sample holds a few counts of this clone. Antigen unknown. Brentuximab vedotin exposure varied, and every patient relapsed after autologous stem cell transplantation. There are 15 residues in the CDR3. Germline V gene data show CDR1 as SGDLS and CDR2 as YYNGEE. Trimming stripped 2 bases from V and 3 bases from J, with 14 bases between. Sequences were derived from peripheral blood mononuclear cells (PBMCs), sampled at baseline. The TCR was taken from a human donor with classical Hodgkin lymphoma. The V gene is TRBV9, the J gene TRBJ1-1, with D perhaps TRBD1 (5 bases). The CDR3 DNA is TGTGCCAGCAGCGTGGGGGACCCGGGGGACACTGAAGCTTTCTTT. Its protein is CASSVGDPGDTEAFF. Using reference TRBV9 and TRBJ1-1 for the parts outside the CDR3, the full variable domain is DSGVTQTPKHLITATGQRVTLRCSPRSGDLSVYWYQQSLDQGLQFLIQYYNGEERAKGNILERFSAQQFPDLHSELNLSSLELGDSALYFCASSVGDPGDTEAFFGQGTRLTVV.